Sequencing of this T cell receptor beta chain was carried out in a study of CD4 T cells in relation to SARS-CoV-2 and coronaviruses. Study-wide context: After approximately 10 days of antigen culture, PBMC TCR beta CDR3s were sequenced.

The CDR3 has 15 amino acids. The assay was immunoSEQ multiplex PCR, and TCRdb's table has in-frame clones only and misses some. The sample holds about 36,000 clones; around 85% are singletons and the top ten take 5.5% to 7%. As to this clone: Its target is unknown.

Whole-study results and caveats: SARS-CoV-2-driven expansion was significantly weaker in crossreactive than monoreactive clones.

The specimen sequenced was naive CD4+ T cells from PBMCs, cultured in vitro. Subset noted: naive CD4+ T cells isolated by negative enrichment. The chain is built from TRBV21-1 and TRBJ2-5. TRBV21-1 is designated a pseudogene. This sequence originates from an adult with COVID-19. CDR3 nucleotides: TGTGCCAGCAGCAAAGGGACGGAACACCAAGAGACCCAGTACTTC. Its translation is CASSKGTEHQETQYF.